This T cell receptor (beta chain) was found in a study of T cell responses to AZD1222 COVID-19 vaccine. Profiling relied on immunoSEQ multiplex PCR, and the TCRdb table lists in-frame clones only, not all of them. This sample yields roughly 150,000 clones, of which approximately 90% are seen a single time; 3.8% belongs to the top ten. The V end was cut by 3 bases, the J end by 4 bases, with 10 bases between. Germline V gene sequence: CDR1 MRHNA, CDR2 SNTAGT. This CDR3 contains 13 residues. Comment on this clone: The target antigen is unknown.

Overall study findings and caveats: CD4 TCRs associated with vaccination spanned spike, dominating at 160-218 and 743-854.

This clonotype was sampled from an adult who received the AZD1222 COVID-19 vaccine. This chain links TRBV6-4 with TRBJ2-7; D possibly uses TRBD1 or TRBD2 (6 bases each). The sequencing here drew on peripheral blood, taken 28 days after the second AZD1222 dose. The CDR3: CASSERGVYEQYF. The CDR3 coding sequence is TGTGCCAGCAGTGAGAGGGGGGTGTACGAGCAGTACTTC.